Listed below are T cell receptor beta chains from one sample, sequenced in a study of STAT5B mutations in CD4+ large granular lymphocyte leukemia. Generated by immunoSEQ multiplex PCR, the TCRdb table keeps only in-frame clones and is missing some. The sample shows about 48,000 clones, roughly 70% of them seen only once. Specimen: CD4+ T cells from blood buffy coats. The receptors here all came from a human donor in good health. Each CDR3 is given with its conserved first and last residue. Each record gives: D gene, J gene, clone size, V gene, CDR3 DNA, CDR3 protein. A D gene is named only where the DNA matches it firmly. Only part of the rows carry a size: once, few, many, or a class if the clone is expanded.

d_gene: TRBD2; j_gene: TRBJ2-3; abundance: NA; v_gene: TRBV7-2; CDR3nt: TGTGCCAGCAGCTTAGGTACGGGGGGTAGCACAGATACGCAGTATTTT; CDR3aa: CASSLGTGGSTDTQYF
d_gene: TRBD1; j_gene: TRBJ1-1; abundance: NA; v_gene: TRBV27; CDR3nt: TGTGCCAGCAGTCCCGACCAGGGACAGGGTCGTACTGAAGCTTTCTTT; CDR3aa: CASSPDQGQGRTEAFF
d_gene: NA; j_gene: TRBJ2-5; abundance: NA; v_gene: TRBV30; CDR3nt: TGTGCCTGGAGTGTAGCCCCCAGGGTCCTCTTGGAGACCCAGTACTTC; CDR3aa: CAWSVAPRVLLETQYF
d_gene: TRBD1; j_gene: TRBJ2-2; abundance: NA; v_gene: TRBV7-9; CDR3nt: TGTGCCAGCAGCCCTCCCAGGGGGCGCGCGGATACCGGGGAGCTGTTTTTT; CDR3aa: CASSPPRGRADTGELFF
d_gene: NA; j_gene: TRBJ2-7; abundance: NA; v_gene: TRBV5-1; CDR3nt: TGCGCCAGCAGCCCCCGGTGGGCGCAAACATACGAGCAGTACTTC; CDR3aa: CASSPRWAQTYEQYF
d_gene: NA; j_gene: TRBJ1-5; abundance: once; v_gene: TRBV19; CDR3nt: TGTGCCAGTAGTATAGTGGGAGGGACCAATCAGCCCCAGCATTTT; CDR3aa: CASSIVGGTNQPQHF
d_gene: TRBD2; j_gene: TRBJ2-5; abundance: once; v_gene: TRBV5-1; CDR3nt: TGCGCCAGCAGCAGGGGACTAGCGGGGGAAGAGACCCAGTACTTC; CDR3aa: CASSRGLAGEETQYF
d_gene: NA; j_gene: TRBJ1-3; abundance: NA; v_gene: TRBV6-1; CDR3nt: TGTGCCAGCAGTGAATTCCGGCGGTCTGGAAACACCATATATTTT; CDR3aa: CASSEFRRSGNTIYF
d_gene: NA; j_gene: TRBJ1-1; abundance: few; v_gene: TRBV6-1; CDR3nt: TGTGCCAGCAGTGTCGGGGGTACGAGGGAGAACACTGAAGCTTTCTTT; CDR3aa: CASSVGGTRENTEAFF
d_gene: TRBD2; j_gene: TRBJ2-5; abundance: NA; v_gene: TRBV9; CDR3nt: TGTGCCAGCAGCCGAGGCGGGGGCCAAGAGACCCAGTACTTC; CDR3aa: CASSRGGGQETQYF
d_gene: NA; j_gene: TRBJ1-6; abundance: NA; v_gene: TRBV27; CDR3nt: TGTGCCAGCAGCTATGAAAACTATTCACCCCTCCACTTT; CDR3aa: CASSYENYSPLHF
d_gene: NA; j_gene: TRBJ2-6; abundance: once; v_gene: TRBV9; CDR3nt: TGTGCCAGCAGCGTAGCGGAGGGGCAGGGACGATTCTCTGGGGCCAACGTCCTGACTTTC; CDR3aa: CASSVAEGQGRFSGANVLTF
d_gene: NA; j_gene: TRBJ1-1; abundance: once; v_gene: TRBV19; CDR3nt: TGTGCCAGTAGTATTCAAGGGGGACCGGCTTTCTTT; CDR3aa: CASSIQGGPAFF
d_gene: NA; j_gene: TRBJ1-1; abundance: few; v_gene: TRBV2; CDR3nt: TGTGCCAGCAGTGAACAGGGAAGGTCGACTGAAGCTTTCTTT; CDR3aa: CASSEQGRSTEAFF
d_gene: NA; j_gene: TRBJ1-5; abundance: NA; v_gene: TRBV5-1; CDR3nt: TGCGCCAGCAGGGAAGGGGGCAATCAGCCCCAGCATTTT; CDR3aa: CASREGGNQPQHF
d_gene: NA; j_gene: TRBJ2-3; abundance: NA; v_gene: TRBV29-1; CDR3nt: TGCAGCGTGACATCAGGGCCACGGGCGTATTTT; CDR3aa: CSVTSGPRAYF
d_gene: NA; j_gene: TRBJ2-2; abundance: NA; v_gene: TRBV10-3; CDR3nt: TGTGCCATCAGTGGGCAGGGACCGAACACCGGGGAGCTGTTTTTT; CDR3aa: CAISGQGPNTGELFF
d_gene: TRBD1; j_gene: TRBJ2-2; abundance: NA; v_gene: TRBV5-1; CDR3nt: TGCGCCAGCAGCTCCCAGGGGGCCACCGGGGAGCTGTTTTTT; CDR3aa: CASSSQGATGELFF
d_gene: NA; j_gene: TRBJ1-1; abundance: NA; v_gene: TRBV19; CDR3nt: TGTGCCACTACTCGGGGGGGATGGACTGAAGCTTTCTTT; CDR3aa: CATTRGGWTEAFF
d_gene: TRBD1; j_gene: TRBJ2-5; abundance: NA; v_gene: TRBV5-1; CDR3nt: TGCGCCAGCAGCGCACAGGGGAAGGAGACCCAGTACTTC; CDR3aa: CASSAQGKETQYF
d_gene: TRBD1; j_gene: TRBJ1-2; abundance: NA; v_gene: TRBV28; CDR3nt: TGTGCCACCGACCCAGGGGGGTGGGATGGCTACACCTTC; CDR3aa: CATDPGGWDGYTF
d_gene: NA; j_gene: TRBJ1-1; abundance: NA; v_gene: TRBV9; CDR3nt: TGTGCCAGCAGCGTAGAGGCCGGTACGGTTGGGACTGAAGCTTTCTTT; CDR3aa: CASSVEAGTVGTEAFF
d_gene: NA; j_gene: TRBJ1-3; abundance: NA; v_gene: TRBV27; CDR3nt: TGTGCCAGCAGCGGACTCCCGGGAAACACCATATATTTT; CDR3aa: CASSGLPGNTIYF
d_gene: TRBD2; j_gene: TRBJ2-3; abundance: NA; v_gene: TRBV2; CDR3nt: TGTGCCAGCATGACCGGGACTAGTACAGATACGCAGTATTTT; CDR3aa: CASMTGTSTDTQYF
d_gene: TRBD2; j_gene: TRBJ2-2; abundance: NA; v_gene: TRBV10-3; CDR3nt: TGTGCCATCAGGGCTAGCGGGGGGGCGAACACCGGGGAGCTGTTTTTT; CDR3aa: CAIRASGGANTGELFF
d_gene: NA; j_gene: TRBJ1-1; abundance: NA; v_gene: TRBV6-6; CDR3nt: TGTGCCAGCAGTTACTCATTGGGTGCCACTGAAGCTTTCTTT; CDR3aa: CASSYSLGATEAFF
d_gene: TRBD1; j_gene: TRBJ2-2; abundance: NA; v_gene: TRBV10-3; CDR3nt: TGTGCCTCAATTCAACCGGGACAGGGGAACGGGGAGCTGTTTTTT; CDR3aa: CASIQPGQGNGELFF
d_gene: NA; j_gene: TRBJ2-2; abundance: NA; v_gene: TRBV2; CDR3nt: TGTGCCTCGAAAGGAGCCATCTCGAACACCGGGGAGCTGTTTTTT; CDR3aa: CASKGAISNTGELFF
d_gene: NA; j_gene: TRBJ1-2; abundance: NA; v_gene: TRBV2; CDR3nt: TGTGCCAGCAGGAGGGATAGTGGCTACACCTTC; CDR3aa: CASRRDSGYTF
d_gene: TRBD1; j_gene: TRBJ1-4; abundance: NA; v_gene: TRBV18; CDR3nt: TGTGCCAGCTCATGGGGACAGGGGCGACGGAATGAAAAACTGTTTTTT; CDR3aa: CASSWGQGRRNEKLFF
d_gene: NA; j_gene: TRBJ1-6; abundance: NA; v_gene: TRBV14; CDR3nt: TGTGCCAGCAGCCAGGCGGGCGGTTCACCCCTCCACTTT; CDR3aa: CASSQAGGSPLHF
d_gene: NA; j_gene: TRBJ2-1; abundance: NA; v_gene: TRBV5-8; CDR3nt: TGTGCCAGCAGCTCGCGACAGGACTGGGACAATGAGCAGTTCTTC; CDR3aa: CASSSRQDWDNEQFF
d_gene: NA; j_gene: TRBJ2-7; abundance: NA; v_gene: TRBV27; CDR3nt: TGTGCCAGCAGCCGATCGCAGGGAAGCTCGAGCTACGAGCAGTACTTC; CDR3aa: CASSRSQGSSSYEQYF
d_gene: NA; j_gene: TRBJ1-4; abundance: NA; v_gene: TRBV6-5; CDR3nt: TGTGCCAGCAGCTCTCGACTAACTGGGGAAAAACTGTTTTTT; CDR3aa: CASSSRLTGEKLFF
d_gene: NA; j_gene: TRBJ2-7; abundance: NA; v_gene: TRBV5-1; CDR3nt: TGCGCCAGCAGTGGGGACGGAACCTACGAGCAGTACTTC; CDR3aa: CASSGDGTYEQYF
d_gene: TRBD1; j_gene: TRBJ2-2; abundance: NA; v_gene: TRBV7-9; CDR3nt: TGTGCCAGCAGCTTCGGGACAGGGTTCACCGGGGAGCTGTTTTTT; CDR3aa: CASSFGTGFTGELFF
d_gene: TRBD2; j_gene: TRBJ2-7; abundance: NA; v_gene: TRBV28; CDR3nt: TGTGCCAGCAGTGACCCGGGGGGACTAGAAACCTACGAGCAGTACTTC; CDR3aa: CASSDPGGLETYEQYF
d_gene: TRBD1; j_gene: TRBJ2-5; abundance: NA; v_gene: TRBV7-7; CDR3nt: TGTGCTAGCAGCCAATCGACAGGGGGCAAAGAGACCCAGTACTTC; CDR3aa: CASSQSTGGKETQYF
d_gene: NA; j_gene: TRBJ2-5; abundance: once; v_gene: TRBV9; CDR3nt: TGTGCCAGCAGCGTAGCCCCCGGAGGAGAGACCCAGTACTTC; CDR3aa: CASSVAPGGETQYF
d_gene: NA; j_gene: TRBJ1-2; abundance: few; v_gene: TRBV6-6; CDR3nt: TGTGCCAGCGCAAGATTGAAATCTGGCTACACCTTC; CDR3aa: CASARLKSGYTF
d_gene: NA; j_gene: TRBJ2-3; abundance: few; v_gene: TRBV25-1; CDR3nt: TGTGCCAGCACCCAGGGGGGGGGCACAGATACGCAGTATTTT; CDR3aa: CASTQGGGTDTQYF
d_gene: NA; j_gene: TRBJ2-3; abundance: NA; v_gene: TRBV7-9; CDR3nt: TGTGCCAGCAGCAAGATACTAGGAGGCGGGGCAAATACGCAGTATTTT; CDR3aa: CASSKILGGGANTQYF
d_gene: TRBD1; j_gene: TRBJ1-5; abundance: once; v_gene: TRBV18; CDR3nt: TGTGCCAGCTCACCTGGTGGAGGGGGCGGCCAGCCCCAGCATTTT; CDR3aa: CASSPGGGGGQPQHF
d_gene: NA; j_gene: TRBJ1-2; abundance: NA; v_gene: TRBV27; CDR3nt: TGTGCCAGCACCACCGGGAACGGAAACTATGGCTACACCTTC; CDR3aa: CASTTGNGNYGYTF
d_gene: NA; j_gene: TRBJ1-2; abundance: NA; v_gene: TRBV13; CDR3nt: TGTGCCAGCAGCAAAGCAGCCAGGGTATCTGGCTACACCTTC; CDR3aa: CASSKAARVSGYTF
d_gene: NA; j_gene: TRBJ2-7; abundance: few; v_gene: TRBV19; CDR3nt: TGTGCCAGTAGTATAGGGGCAGGGTCCTACGAGCAGTACTTC; CDR3aa: CASSIGAGSYEQYF